This TCR beta chain was sequenced during a study of blood T cell repertoires in COVID-19. TCRdb keeps only in-frame clones here, not all; method: immunoSEQ multiplex PCR. Of about 70,000 clones in the sample, about nine tenths are singletons; the top ten hold around 1.6%. The sequenced material came from peripheral blood. This TCR was sampled from a man aged 45-60 years with acute or convalescent COVID-19.

The CDR3 region has the DNA TGTGCCAGCAGCTTAAGTGTGGGGCTAGCGGGAGAAAATGAGCAGTTCTTC. Translation gives CASSLSVGLAGENEQFF. The V and J genes are TRBV7-9 and TRBJ2-1; TRBD2 agrees at 10 bases. Trimming cost V 2 bases and J 7 bases; bases outside gene matches: 11. The CDR3 runs to 17 residues. Per the germline V gene, CDR1 is SEHNR and CDR2 is FQNEAQ (reference sequence).